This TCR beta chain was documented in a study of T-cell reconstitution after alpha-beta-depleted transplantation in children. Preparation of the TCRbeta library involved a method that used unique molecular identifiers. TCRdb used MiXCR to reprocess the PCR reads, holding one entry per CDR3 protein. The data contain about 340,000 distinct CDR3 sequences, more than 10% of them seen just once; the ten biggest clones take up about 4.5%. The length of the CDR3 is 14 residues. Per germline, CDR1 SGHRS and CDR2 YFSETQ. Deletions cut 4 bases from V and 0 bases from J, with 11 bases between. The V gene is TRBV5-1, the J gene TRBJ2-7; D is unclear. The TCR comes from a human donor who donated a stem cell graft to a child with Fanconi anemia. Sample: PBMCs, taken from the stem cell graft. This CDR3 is CASSETPSSYEQYF. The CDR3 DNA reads TGCGCCAGCAGCGAAACCCCTAGCTCCTACGAGCAGTACTTC.